This T cell receptor (beta chain) was retrieved from a study of blood T cell repertoires in COVID-19. Study-wide context: The origin of the acute and convalescent COVID-19 samples was the United States, Italy and Spain. Sample material is recorded as cDNA or gDNA derived from T cells, B-cell-depleted T cells, or PBMCs.

In the original processing: Amplified reference gene primers provided the basis for estimating nucleated cell counts. Assay used: immunoSEQ multiplex PCR; TCRdb lists only in-frame clones, some missing. V and J calls and clone size are those listed in that table; D and trimming were worked out from the DNA. The sample has under 250,000 clones; 75% to 85% are singletons. Per the germline V gene, CDR1 is KGHSH and CDR2 is LQKENI. There are 17 residues in the CDR3. Trimming removed 0 bases from V and 7 bases from J; junction bases left unmatched: 6. This receptor was obtained from a human donor in a cohort sampled during active COVID-19. The sequencing sample was made of peripheral blood. The gene calls are TRBV18 and TRBJ2-1; 13 positions match TRBD2. Written as DNA, the CDR3 is TGTGCCAGCTCACCACCGCACGGGACTAGCGGGATTAATGAGCAGTTCTTC. This translates into CASSPPHGTSGINEQFF.